Sequencing of this TCR beta chain was carried out in a study of CD8 T cells in Susac syndrome (dated by TCRdb to the late 2010s). General notes on the study: Among the Susac syndrome patients who were sequenced, clinically active disease was present in over 5 and clinical remission was observed in under ten. At the time of blood withdrawal, Susac syndrome patients were either therapy-naive, taking corticosteroids (with some also receiving IVIg), or on IVIg alone. Whether CD8+ T cell activation and differentiation in Susac syndrome was antigen driven was tested using repertoire sequencing. Overall results and qualifications from the work: The TCR sequencing and HLA analysis was acknowledged to have included a relatively small number of individuals. In patients with Susac syndrome, the CD4+ T cell repertoire showed no detectable clonal expansion.

RNA was extracted using the RNeasy kit, and roughly 0.5 to 1 microgram was reverse transcribed with random hexamers. The immunoSEQ multiplex PCR assay, covering 54 Vbeta and 13 Jbeta segments, was used to amplify TCR beta CDR3 regions. PCR amplification bias was corrected using a synthetic template baseline for primer optimization and computational correction. The source study handled its data this way. Only productive sequences were kept, with reads annotated to V, D and J genes according to IMGT and analyzed in immunoSEQ Analyzer. Clonality was computed as one minus Shannon entropy normalized by log2 of the number of productive unique sequences. For each patient and control, public and private clones were evaluated among the 100 most prevalent clones. A clone was defined as Susac-specific if it was absent from the healthy and MS cohorts, from over 1,000 published viral clones and from other ImmuneACCESS disease sequences. Clones were called with MiXCR by TCRdb after fastp trimmed the public reads at Q25, and only in-frame beta chains were retained. Entries are consolidated by CDR3 protein sequence, retaining the most common genes and DNA. The V and J calls, along with clone size, are taken from TCRdb and not from the paper's own processing. A total of 140,000 or so distinct CDR3 sequences appear in this sample, about 94% of them only once. The biggest ten clones account for 0.084% of the sample.

From its cysteine to its phenylalanine, the CDR3 spans 12 amino acids. CDR3 DNA only is kept here, 36 bases in frame from base 1. V lost 6 bases and J lost 4 bases; the stretch between them is 13 bases long. CDR1 and CDR2 were assigned from the germline V gene (reference sequence) as DFQATT and SNEGSKA. Peripheral blood CD8+ and CD4+ T cells from healthy donors, Susac syndrome patients and multiple sclerosis patients were profiled using high-throughput TCR beta sequencing. Recently defined diagnostic criteria for definite or probable disease were met by the Susac syndrome patients. Bulk CD8+ and CD4+ T cells were purified magnetically by negative isolation, whereas CD8+ TEMRA cells were enriched by FACS. Blood was collected in EDTA tubes and processed within 24 hours, with PBMCs isolated through density gradient centrifugation. PBMCs intended for TCR sequencing were frozen in liquid nitrogen and were later thawed in a 37 degrees C water bath. Purity of sorted or isolated CD4+, CD8+ and CD8+ TEMRA cells was at least 90%.

Points on this clonotype: The antigen this receptor binds is unknown. Per-base qualities were not stored, and no clone one base away is much larger.

The chain is made from TRBV20-1 and TRBJ2-7; perhaps TRBD2 is the D gene, with 6 bases matching. The specimen sequenced was CD4+ T cells from PBMCs. The clonotype was recovered from a human donor with Susac syndrome. The sequenced DNA is TGCAGTGCCCGGGACTCCGCATACGAGCAGTACTTC. Its translation reads: CSARDSAYEQYF.